There are a few counts of the clone carrying this T cell receptor beta chain. The time point was: patch test 2, 6 weeks after DPC sensitization. Treatment described: therapeutic diphenylcyclopropenone sensitization with weekly scalp DPC. In TCRdb, the RACE reads were re-called with MiXCR into one record per CDR3 protein. The profile covers some 99,000 distinct CDR3 sequences, with about a tenth appearing a single time and 3.1% taken by the ten largest. This sample was taken from a study of human T cells and chemical hapten exposure. Study at large: Investigators sensitized roughly 2 cm by roughly 2 cm of upper inner arm skin with 2% DPC.

This CDR3 contains 14 residues. CDR1 and CDR2 (germline): LNHNV, YYDKDF (reference sequence). J lost 4 bases, V lost 7 bases, and 6 bases had no gene match. The chain is built from TRBV15 and TRBJ2-7; the match to TRBD1 covers 11 bases. This clonotype was obtained from a woman in her forties with alopecia areata. Some clones in this sample may be carry-over from other donors' samples. Sequenced here: whole blood, sampled in connection with sensitization to the hapten diphenylcyclopropenone (DPC). The CDR3 spells CATTLDRGPYEQYF. The CDR3 nucleotides are TGTGCCACCACCCTGGACAGGGGGCCGTACGAGCAGTACTTC.